The 8 T cell receptor beta chains presented below share a single source sample, sequenced in a study of response to subunit inactivated influenza vaccine. TCRdb recomputed calls from the RT-PCR reads with MiXCR, one row per CDR3 protein. The sample lists about 780,000 distinct CDR3 sequences, around a sixth occurring once. The starting material was PBMCs from blood, obtained about 5 days after vaccination. The receptors were sampled from a man aged 45-65 years who received an inactivated influenza vaccine.

This clonotype was counted between two and nine times. The V gene is TRBV29-1, the J gene TRBJ1-4; D gene unclear. Germline assignment: CDR1 SQVTM and CDR2 ANQGSEA. CDR3 size: 14 residues. Trimming removed 6 bases at V and 0 bases at J, with 11 bases between. This CDR3 reads CSVGIGATNEKLFF. The CDR3 DNA reads TGCAGCGTCGGCATAGGTGCAACTAATGAAAAACTGTTTTTT.

This clonotype was observed a few times. The rearrangement joins TRBV25-1 to TRBJ1-1; D call uncertain. The CDR3 extends over 14 amino acids. V dropped 6 bases and J dropped 6 bases, with 17 bases sitting between them. Germline-derived CDR1 and CDR2 are MGHDK and SYGVNS. The CDR3 loop is CASRSAGQFAEAFF. CDR3 coding DNA: TGTGCCAGCAGATCAGCAGGCCAGTTCGCTGAAGCTTTCTTT.

The CDR3 DNA reads as TGCAGTGCTAGCGGGGGGGGATCCTACAATGAGCAGTTCTTC. This encodes CSASGGGSYNEQFF. The chain joins TRBV20-1 to TRBJ2-1; 8 bases line up with TRBD2. The V gene's germline CDR1 is DFQATT and CDR2 SNEGSKA (reference sequence). This CDR3 has 14 amino acids. Germline trimming cut 3 bases from V and 1 base from J; bases unmatched to any gene: 2.

The rearrangement uses TRBV29-1 and TRBJ2-7; either TRBD1 or TRBD2 may fit D (5 bases each). V was shortened by 7 bases and J by 2 bases, with 15 bases between the two germline ends. The CDR3 extends over 13 amino acids. Germline values: CDR1 SQVTM, CDR2 ANQGSEA. The CDR3 sequence: CSARDVVTYEQYF. CDR3 DNA sequence: TGCAGCGCCAGGGACGTAGTTACCTACGAGCAGTACTTC.

This clonotype was recorded a few times. This chain connects TRBV25-1 to TRBJ1-6; D unresolved. Per the germline V gene, CDR1 is MGHDK and CDR2 is SYGVNS. This CDR3 has 17 amino acids. V lost 0 bases and J 10 bases, leaving 19 bases between the germline ends. CDR3: CASSEYRTLGRGSPLHF. CDR3 DNA sequence: TGTGCCAGCAGTGAATATAGGACTCTGGGGAGAGGGTCACCCCTCCACTTT.

The V and J genes are TRBV24-1 and TRBJ1-2; D unresolved. Germline V gene sequence: CDR1 KGHDR, CDR2 SFDVKD. V was pared by 7 bases and J by 4 bases, with 12 bases between. There are 13 residues in the CDR3. Here the CDR3 DNA reads TGTGCCACCAGACGGGGTGAGAGCTATGGCTACACCTTC. It is translated as CATRRGESYGYTF.

This chain uses TRBV7-2 with TRBJ2-7, with D perhaps matching TRBD2 (5 bases). CDR3 size: 16 residues. Germline-derived CDR1 and CDR2 are SGHTA and FQGNSA. The V end was cut by 0 bases, the J end by 4 bases, with 16 bases between. In DNA, the CDR3 is TGTGCCAGCAGCTTAGCCCCCGGGATTGGGTATTACGAGCAGTACTTC. It yields the protein CASSLAPGIGYYEQYF.

V usage is TRBV6-1 and J usage is TRBJ2-7, with TRBD1 matching over 8 bases. V lost 6 bases and J lost 0; bases outside the gene matches: 7. Germline lookup yields CDR1 MNHNS and CDR2 SASEGT. CDR3 length: 15 amino acids. The DNA of the CDR3 is TGTGCCAGCAGGCCTCCGACAGGGGCCTCCTACGAGCAGTACTTC. Translating gives CASRPPTGASYEQYF.